The source of this T cell receptor beta chain is a study of CD8+ T cells in alopecia areata. A note on this clone: Its antigen remains unknown.

Treatment indicated: oral pan-JAK inhibitor, 5-10 mg twice daily. From alopecia areata patients, lesional scalp punch biopsies and peripheral blood were collected. General study points: In lesional scalp, particularly from alopecia totalis/universalis, clonality was higher than in normal scalp. In blood and scalp, many expanded lesional clones persisted during tofacitinib. Unlike in mice, where it was clearer, TCR sharing across patients was less clear, possibly HLA-related.

TCR sequencing used cDNA made by reverse transcription of extracted RNA. The repertoire was sequenced with immunoSEQ multiplex PCR; TCRdb's copy has only in-frame clones and lacks some. The table shows a few hundred thousand clones, with roughly 40% occurring only once. Material: CD4+ T cells sorted from blood, obtained at roughly week 36, from a patient treated with tofacitinib. This receptor was taken from a human donor with alopecia areata.

As DNA, the CDR3 is TGTGCCAGCAGCTTAGTTACCGGGACAGGGGGCTATGGCTACACCTTC. Translation gives CASSLVTGTGGYGYTF. The V gene is TRBV5-6, the J gene TRBJ1-2, with 11 bases identical to TRBD1. The CDR3 has 16 amino acids. CDR1 and CDR2 (germline): SGHDT, YYEEEE. Trimming took 2 bases from V and 4 from J; bases not matched to a gene: 7.